Listed here is a single T cell receptor (beta chain). The PCR contained 60 Vbeta and 13 Jbeta primers. The method was immunoSEQ multiplex PCR; TCRdb's version includes in-frame clones alone and lacks a portion of them. The sample is made up of under 90,000 clones, and the top ten hold 6% to 8% of it. The entry originates in a study of cytomegalovirus exposure and HLA in healthy donors. V trimming: 4 bases; J trimming: 0 bases; junction bases outside the gene matches: 13. This CDR3 contains 19 residues. From germline, CDR1 is SQVTM and CDR2 ANQGSEA. This clonotype was sampled from a female donor in good health and CMV-seropositive. The chain joins TRBV29-1 to TRBJ2-5; 14 positions agree with TRBD2. The sample consisted of PBMCs. The CDR3 coding sequence is TGCAGCGTTGCGAGGGGCGCGGGACTAGCGGGGGAGTACCAAGAGACCCAGTACTTC. It encodes CSVARGAGLAGEYQETQYF.